The rows below give T cell receptor beta chains drawn from one sample of a study of shared clonotypes between healthy human individuals. Sequenced by immunoSEQ multiplex PCR; TCRdb stores in-frame clones only, minus some. The sample has 550,000 to 600,000 clones, about 98% seen once. The sample was naive CD8+ T cells sorted from blood. Receptor source: a man under 40 in good health. Both conserved end residues are part of each CDR3.

j_call: TRBJ1-5
v_call: TRBV7-6
cdr3_aa: CASSQGGYSNQPQHF

j_call: TRBJ1-2
v_call: TRBV5-5
cdr3_aa: CASSSLSVENYGYTF

j_call: TRBJ2-7
v_call: TRBV2
cdr3_aa: CASSSGEALYEQYF

j_call: TRBJ2-3
v_call: TRBV6-5
cdr3_aa: CASSLGQPTDTQYF

j_call: TRBJ2-7
v_call: TRBV7-6
cdr3_aa: CASSLDRPHEQYF

j_call: TRBJ2-7
v_call: TRBV10-1
cdr3_aa: CASSESPGPPPYEQYF

j_call: TRBJ2-3
v_call: TRBV9
cdr3_aa: CASNSDTQYF

j_call: TRBJ2-1
v_call: TRBV7-7
cdr3_aa: CASSSRLAGEPHEQFF

j_call: TRBJ2-7
v_call: TRBV10-3
cdr3_aa: CASGGGLAGGEQYF

j_call: TRBJ2-3
v_call: TRBV6-6
cdr3_aa: CASSPGHSYTDTQYF

j_call: TRBJ2-2
v_call: TRBV29-1
cdr3_aa: CSVGFADTNTGELFF

j_call: TRBJ1-1
v_call: TRBV2
cdr3_aa: CATSENTEAFF

j_call: TRBJ2-3
v_call: TRBV4-1
cdr3_aa: CASSQDPGGGSDTQYF

j_call: TRBJ2-7
v_call: TRBV10-2
cdr3_aa: CASSTASYEQYF

j_call: TRBJ2-1
v_call: TRBV5-4
cdr3_aa: CASSKGQGTYNEQFF

j_call: TRBJ2-5
v_call: TRBV7-9
cdr3_aa: CASSLGLLAGGPETQYF

j_call: TRBJ1-5
v_call: TRBV6-5
cdr3_aa: CASGWMPQHF

j_call: TRBJ2-7
v_call: TRBV29-1
cdr3_aa: CSVGDTLTLEQYF

j_call: TRBJ1-2
v_call: TRBV2
cdr3_aa: CASTTRTGALYGYTF

j_call: TRBJ2-1
v_call: TRBV7-9
cdr3_aa: CASSFGINKQFF

j_call: TRBJ1-2
v_call: TRBV5-4
cdr3_aa: CASSEVGTANYGYTF

j_call: TRBJ2-1
v_call: TRBV2
cdr3_aa: CASRRRGYNEQFF

j_call: TRBJ2-3
v_call: TRBV9
cdr3_aa: CASSVWSGASSTDTQYF

j_call: TRBJ2-3
v_call: TRBV14
cdr3_aa: CASSQDQRGFSTDTQYF

j_call: TRBJ2-2
v_call: TRBV23-1
cdr3_aa: CASSQAVAGGRVHTGELFF

j_call: TRBJ2-4
v_call: TRBV27
cdr3_aa: CASSKIETGLAKNIQYF

j_call: TRBJ2-5
v_call: TRBV11-2
cdr3_aa: CASSLVGNQETQYF

j_call: TRBJ2-1
v_call: TRBV11-3
cdr3_aa: CASSEPGQSSYNEQFF

j_call: TRBJ2-1
v_call: TRBV7-8
cdr3_aa: CASSFGVKNEQFF

j_call: TRBJ2-1
v_call: TRBV7-8
cdr3_aa: CASSTGTSSSYNEQFF

j_call: TRBJ1-2
v_call: TRBV18
cdr3_aa: CASSLQGNGYTF

j_call: TRBJ2-7
v_call: TRBV27
cdr3_aa: CASSPLAGVREQYF

j_call: TRBJ2-7
v_call: TRBV21-1
cdr3_aa: CASSKTSGRASYEQYF

j_call: TRBJ2-1
v_call: TRBV9
cdr3_aa: CASSVDGRAIDEQFF

j_call: TRBJ2-7
v_call: TRBV7-9
cdr3_aa: CASSLGGTGYEQYF

j_call: TRBJ1-5
v_call: TRBV10-3
cdr3_aa: CAISESWGTGSNQPQHF

j_call: TRBJ2-2
v_call: TRBV11-2
cdr3_aa: CASSLGGSGSTGELFF

j_call: TRBJ2-7
v_call: TRBV2
cdr3_aa: CASGGSPSYEQYF

j_call: TRBJ1-5
v_call: TRBV4-1
cdr3_aa: CASSQVDLDPQHF

j_call: TRBJ1-1
v_call: TRBV4-3
cdr3_aa: CASSQGQVANTEAFF

j_call: TRBJ1-2
v_call: TRBV7-2
cdr3_aa: CASSLVLLDYGYTF

j_call: TRBJ2-7
v_call: TRBV11-2
cdr3_aa: CASSFLASYEQYF

j_call: TRBJ1-4
v_call: TRBV19
cdr3_aa: CASIEEGDFGKLFF

j_call: TRBJ2-2
v_call: TRBV5-1
cdr3_aa: CASSFLRKDRTNTGELFF

j_call: TRBJ2-3
v_call: TRBV2
cdr3_aa: CASSLAGGADTQYF

j_call: TRBJ2-5
v_call: TRBV7-3
cdr3_aa: CASSSIAGGQETQYF

j_call: TRBJ1-1
v_call: TRBV5-1
cdr3_aa: CASSLSGDSGTEAFF

j_call: TRBJ2-2
v_call: TRBV29-1
cdr3_aa: CSVVLWGRTGELFF

j_call: TRBJ2-3
v_call: TRBV11-2
cdr3_aa: CASSLVTGADTQYF

j_call: TRBJ2-7
v_call: TRBV15
cdr3_aa: CATSSGQGSMYEQYF

j_call: TRBJ1-1
v_call: TRBV28
cdr3_aa: CASSPVGTGSMNTEAFF

j_call: TRBJ2-1
v_call: TRBV7-9
cdr3_aa: CASSFPGQVNNEQFF

j_call: TRBJ2-3
v_call: TRBV7-6
cdr3_aa: CASSLGRADTQYF

j_call: TRBJ1-5
v_call: TRBV21-1
cdr3_aa: CASSPTRPDTNQPQHF

j_call: TRBJ2-2
v_call: TRBV29-1
cdr3_aa: CSVDIGELFF